These 7 T cell receptor beta chains originate from one sample sequenced in a study of control samples from healthy donors and cancer patients. Method: immunoSEQ multiplex PCR; TCRdb's copy keeps in-frame clones and lacks some. This table holds some 120,000 clones, approximately 90% found once. The sequencing input was blood. All receptors come from a man aged 18 to 30 in good health.

This chain connects TRBV6-6 to TRBJ1-6; possibly TRBD1 for D (5 bases). Germline V gene lookup returns CDR1 MNHNY and CDR2 SVGAGI (reference sequence). The CDR3 is 15 residues long. Deletions cut 4 bases from V and 7 bases from J, with 14 bases between. The CDR3, as DNA: TGTGCCAGCAGTTCCCTCAAGGGGCCCAATTCACCCCTCCACTTT. This gives the protein CASSSLKGPNSPLHF.

The chain recombines TRBV5-8 with TRBJ2-3; TRBD2 aligns across 12 bases. The trim removed 4 bases at V and 1 base at J, leaving 4 bases unmatched. Per the germline V gene, CDR1 is SGHTS and CDR2 is YDEGEE. The CDR3 covers 16 residues. The CDR3 reads CASSHWTSGGTDTQYF. In nucleotides, the CDR3 is TGTGCCAGCAGCCATTGGACTAGCGGGGGCACAGATACGCAGTATTTT. The complete variable domain, with remaining parts taken from reference TRBV5-8 and TRBJ2-3, reads EAGVTQSPTHLIKTRGQQATLRCSPISGHTSVYWYQQALGLGLQFLLWYDEGEERNRGNFPPRFSGRQFPNYSSELNVNALELEDSALYLCASSHWTSGGTDTQYFGPGTRLTVL.

The gene calls are TRBV28 and TRBJ2-7; 10 nucleotides match TRBD2. Per germline, CDR1 MDHEN and CDR2 SYDVKM. V gave up 3 bases and J gave up 7 bases; unmatched junction bases: 18. The CDR3 contains 18 residues. This chain's CDR3 is CASSFPLKSGGARGEQYF. Written as DNA, the CDR3 is TGTGCCAGCAGTTTCCCACTAAAAAGCGGGGGGGCCAGAGGGGAGCAGTACTTC.

This rearrangement joins TRBV12-3 or TRBV12-4 to TRBJ2-2; D gene ambiguous. This CDR3 spans 13 amino acids. V shed 3 bases and J shed 4 bases, with 6 bases lying between them. The DNA of the CDR3 is TGTGCCAGCAGTTTTTCGGTCACCGGGGAGCTGTTTTTT. Amino acid sequence: CASSFSVTGELFF.

The gene calls are TRBV7-6 and TRBJ2-5; D not resolved. Germline lookup yields CDR1 SGHVS and CDR2 FNYEAQ. The CDR3 is 13 residues long. Trimming shortened V by 3 bases and J by 5 bases, and 10 bases separated the two germline ends. CDR3 loop: CASSFEEFETQYF. CDR3 in DNA: TGTGCCAGCAGCTTCGAGGAATTCGAGACCCAGTACTTC.

V and J are TRBV3-1 (or the pseudogene TRBV3-2) and TRBJ1-4, with a tentative D call TRBD1 (5 bases). The CDR3 runs 16 residues. Germline lookup yields CDR1 LGHDT and CDR2 YNNKEL (reference sequence). Between the trimmed V and J ends, which lost 4 bases and 0 bases, there was a span of 12 bases. The chain's CDR3 is CASSLSGLATNEKLFF. Written as DNA, the CDR3 is TGTGCCAGCAGCCTCTCGGGACTAGCAACTAATGAAAAACTGTTTTTT.

The rearrangement links TRBV18 to TRBJ1-1; tentative D call: TRBD1 (5 bases). This CDR3 has 15 residues. The germline gives CDR1 KGHSH, CDR2 LQKENI. Trimming shortened V by 4 bases and J by 1 base, and 13 bases separated the two germline ends. The chain's CDR3 is CASSQTTGGNTEAFF. The CDR3 DNA sequence: TGTGCCAGCTCACAAACAACAGGTGGGAACACTGAAGCTTTCTTT. The complete variable domain, with remaining parts taken from reference TRBV18 and TRBJ1-1, reads NAGVMQNPRHLVRRRGQEARLRCSPMKGHSHVYWYRQLPEEGLKFMVYLQKENIIDESGMPKERFSAEFPKEGPSILRIQQVVRGDSAAYFCASSQTTGGNTEAFFGQGTRLTVV.